This TCR beta chain was captured in a study of T-cell reconstitution after alpha-beta-depleted transplantation in children. The CDR3 is made up of 14 amino acids. Germline CDR1 reads SNHLY; CDR2 reads FYNNEI. The V gene end was trimmed by 7 bases and the J gene end by 3 bases; junction bases not matched to a gene: 7. In its sample, this clonotype was seen a few times. Preparation of the TCRbeta library was carried out with unique molecular identifiers. TCRdb redid the calling of the PCR reads with MiXCR, one entry per CDR3 protein. Among about half a million distinct CDR3 sequences, approximately 12% were seen once, and the ten largest hold about 5.4%.

The TCR originated in a human donor who donated a stem cell graft to a child with combined immunodeficiency. The V call is TRBV2, the J call TRBJ2-7, with 9 bases identical to TRBD1. The sequenced sample was PBMCs from the stem cell graft donor, obtained from the stem cell graft. CDR3 residues: CASKSTGGIYEQYF. CDR3 bases: TGTGCCAGCAAATCGACAGGGGGAATCTACGAGCAGTACTTC.